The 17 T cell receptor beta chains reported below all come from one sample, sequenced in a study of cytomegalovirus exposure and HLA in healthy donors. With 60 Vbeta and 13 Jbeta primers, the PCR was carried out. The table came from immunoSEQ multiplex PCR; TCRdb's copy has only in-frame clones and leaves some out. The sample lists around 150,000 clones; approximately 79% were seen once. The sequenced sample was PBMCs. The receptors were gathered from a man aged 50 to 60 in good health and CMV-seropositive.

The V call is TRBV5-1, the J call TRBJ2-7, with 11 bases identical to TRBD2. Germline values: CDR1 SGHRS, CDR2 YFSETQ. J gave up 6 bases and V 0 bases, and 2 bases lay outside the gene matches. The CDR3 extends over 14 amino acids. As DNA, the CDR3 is TGCGCCAGCAGCTTGGGACTAGCGGGGATCGAGCAGTACTTC. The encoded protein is CASSLGLAGIEQYF.

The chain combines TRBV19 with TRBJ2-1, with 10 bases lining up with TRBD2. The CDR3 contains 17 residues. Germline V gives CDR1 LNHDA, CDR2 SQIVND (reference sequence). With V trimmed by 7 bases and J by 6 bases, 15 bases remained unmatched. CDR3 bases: TGTGCCAGTACGAGGCGAATAACTAGCGGGATAACCAATGAGCAGTTCTTC. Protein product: CASTRRITSGITNEQFF.

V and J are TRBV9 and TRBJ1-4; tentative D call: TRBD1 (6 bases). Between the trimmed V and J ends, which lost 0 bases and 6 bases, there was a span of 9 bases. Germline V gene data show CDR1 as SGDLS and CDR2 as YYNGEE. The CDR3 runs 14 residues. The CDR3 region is CASSVDPGDEKLFF. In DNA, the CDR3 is TGTGCCAGCAGCGTAGACCCAGGGGATGAAAAACTGTTTTTT.

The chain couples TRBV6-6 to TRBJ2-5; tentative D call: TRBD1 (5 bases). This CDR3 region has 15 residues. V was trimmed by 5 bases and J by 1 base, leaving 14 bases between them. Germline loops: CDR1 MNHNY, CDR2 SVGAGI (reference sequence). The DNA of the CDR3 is TGTGCCAGCAGTAACCCGACAGCCCTCCAAGAGACCCAGTACTTC. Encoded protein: CASSNPTALQETQYF.

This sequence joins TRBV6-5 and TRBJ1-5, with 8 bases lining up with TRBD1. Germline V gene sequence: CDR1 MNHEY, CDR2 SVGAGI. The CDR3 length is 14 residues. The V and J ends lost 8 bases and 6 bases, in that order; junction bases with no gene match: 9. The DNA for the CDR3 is TGTGCCAGCGGCCCCGGACAGGGATTTCAGCCCCAGCATTTT. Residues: CASGPGQGFQPQHF.

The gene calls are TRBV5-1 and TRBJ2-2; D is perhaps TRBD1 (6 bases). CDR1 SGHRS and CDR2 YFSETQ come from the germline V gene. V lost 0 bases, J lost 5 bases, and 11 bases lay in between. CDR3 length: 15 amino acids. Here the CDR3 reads CASSLVQGNTGELFF. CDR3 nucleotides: TGCGCCAGCAGCTTGGTGCAGGGGAATACCGGGGAGCTGTTTTTT.

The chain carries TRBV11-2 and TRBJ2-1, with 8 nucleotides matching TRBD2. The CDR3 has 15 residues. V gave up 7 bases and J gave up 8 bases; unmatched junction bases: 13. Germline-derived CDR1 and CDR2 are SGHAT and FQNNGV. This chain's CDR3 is CASTRAGGERDEQFF. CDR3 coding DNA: TGTGCCAGCACCCGGGCGGGAGGTGAGAGGGATGAGCAGTTCTTC.

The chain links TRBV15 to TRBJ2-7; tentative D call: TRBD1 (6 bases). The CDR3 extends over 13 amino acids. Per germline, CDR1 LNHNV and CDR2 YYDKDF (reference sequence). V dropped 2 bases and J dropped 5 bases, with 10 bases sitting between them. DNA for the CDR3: TGTGCCACCAGCAGACATCAGGGGAACGAGCAGTACTTC. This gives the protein CATSRHQGNEQYF. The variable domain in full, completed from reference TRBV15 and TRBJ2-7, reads DAMVIQNPRYQVTQFGKPVTLSCSQTLNHNVMYWYQQKSSQAPKLLFHYYDKDFNNEADTPDNFQSRRPNTSFCFLDIRSPGLGDTAMYLCATSRHQGNEQYFGPGTRLTVT.

In DNA form, the CDR3 reads TGTGCCAGCAGCTTAAACAAGGTCAGGGGAACTAATGAAAAACTGTTTTTT. Residues: CASSLNKVRGTNEKLFF. This chain uses TRBV11-2 with TRBJ1-4; D is perhaps TRBD1 (6 bases). This CDR3 has 17 residues. V was cut by 2 bases and J by 1 base, with 14 bases left in between. Germline loops: CDR1 SGHAT, CDR2 FQNNGV.

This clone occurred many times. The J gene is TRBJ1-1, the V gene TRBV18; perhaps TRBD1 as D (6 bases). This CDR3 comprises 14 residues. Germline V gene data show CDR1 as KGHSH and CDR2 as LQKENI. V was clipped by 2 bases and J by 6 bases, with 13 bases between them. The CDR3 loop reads CASSPNREGAEAFF. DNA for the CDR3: TGTGCCAGCTCACCAAACAGGGAAGGGGCTGAAGCTTTCTTT.

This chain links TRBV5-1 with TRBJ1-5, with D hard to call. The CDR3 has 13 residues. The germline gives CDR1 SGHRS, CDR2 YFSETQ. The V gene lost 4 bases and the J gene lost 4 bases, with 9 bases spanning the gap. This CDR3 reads CASSPEINQPQHF. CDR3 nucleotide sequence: TGCGCCAGCAGCCCCGAGATAAATCAGCCCCAGCATTTT.

CDR3 sequence: CASSFRQLPPYF. CDR3 nucleotides: TGTGCCAGCAGCTTCCGACAGTTACCTCCTTACTTC. This chain joins TRBV7-2 and TRBJ2-7, with D perhaps matching TRBD1 (5 bases). The V gene lost 3 bases and the J gene lost 13 bases, with 16 bases spanning the gap. CDR3 length: 12 residues. Per germline, CDR1 SGHTA and CDR2 FQGNSA.

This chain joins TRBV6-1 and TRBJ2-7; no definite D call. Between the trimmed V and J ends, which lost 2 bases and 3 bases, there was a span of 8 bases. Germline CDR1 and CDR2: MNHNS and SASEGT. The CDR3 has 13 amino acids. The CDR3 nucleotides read TGTGCCAGCAGTGAAAACAGTTACTACGAGCAGTACTTC. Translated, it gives CASSENSYYEQYF.

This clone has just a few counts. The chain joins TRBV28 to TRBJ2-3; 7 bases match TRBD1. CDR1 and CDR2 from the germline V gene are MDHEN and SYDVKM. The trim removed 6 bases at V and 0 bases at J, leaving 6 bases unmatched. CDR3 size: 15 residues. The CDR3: CASRSGQVSTDTQYF. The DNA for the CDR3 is TGTGCCAGCAGATCAGGACAGGTTAGCACAGATACGCAGTATTTT.

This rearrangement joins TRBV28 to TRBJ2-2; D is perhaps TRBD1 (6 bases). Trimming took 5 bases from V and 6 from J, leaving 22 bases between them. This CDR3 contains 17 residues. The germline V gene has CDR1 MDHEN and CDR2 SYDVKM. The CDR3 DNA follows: TGTGCCAGCAGTAGACTCGCAGGGGTGAGCGACGCCGGGGAGCTGTTTTTT. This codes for CASSRLAGVSDAGELFF.

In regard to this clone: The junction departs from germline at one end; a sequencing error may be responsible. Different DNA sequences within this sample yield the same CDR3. In DNA, the CDR3 is TGTGCCAGTAGCTTAGGGGCAGGGGCTTTCTTT. Its translation: CASSLGAGAFF. The chain is built from TRBV11-2 and TRBJ1-1; D may be TRBD1 (5 bases). The V gene's germline CDR1 is SGHAT and CDR2 FQNNGV. The CDR3 runs 11 residues.

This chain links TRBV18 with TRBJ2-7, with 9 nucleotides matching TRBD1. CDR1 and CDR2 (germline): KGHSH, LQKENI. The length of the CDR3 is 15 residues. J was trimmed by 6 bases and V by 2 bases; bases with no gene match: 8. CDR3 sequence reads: CASSPFPGQGSEQYF. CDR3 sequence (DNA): TGTGCCAGCTCACCATTCCCGGGACAGGGAAGCGAGCAGTACTTC.